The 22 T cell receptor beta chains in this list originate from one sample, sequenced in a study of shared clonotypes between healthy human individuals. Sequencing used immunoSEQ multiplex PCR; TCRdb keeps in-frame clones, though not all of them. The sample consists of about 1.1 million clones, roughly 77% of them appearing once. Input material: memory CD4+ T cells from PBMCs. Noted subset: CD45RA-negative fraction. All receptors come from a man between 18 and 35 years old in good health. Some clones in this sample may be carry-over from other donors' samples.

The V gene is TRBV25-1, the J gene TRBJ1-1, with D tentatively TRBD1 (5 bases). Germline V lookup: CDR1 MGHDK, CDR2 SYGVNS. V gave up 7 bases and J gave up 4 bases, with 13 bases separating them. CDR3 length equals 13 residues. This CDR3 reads CASKGGGGTEAFF. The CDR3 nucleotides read TGTGCCAGCAAGGGAGGCGGGGGCACTGAAGCTTTCTTT.

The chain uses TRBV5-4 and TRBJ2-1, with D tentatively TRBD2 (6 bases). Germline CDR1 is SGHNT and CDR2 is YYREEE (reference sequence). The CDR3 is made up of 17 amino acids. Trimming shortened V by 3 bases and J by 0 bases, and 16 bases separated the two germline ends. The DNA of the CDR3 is TGTGCCAGCAGCTGGGGTGGCGGGATGAGCTCCTACAATGAGCAGTTCTTC. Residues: CASSWGGGMSSYNEQFF.

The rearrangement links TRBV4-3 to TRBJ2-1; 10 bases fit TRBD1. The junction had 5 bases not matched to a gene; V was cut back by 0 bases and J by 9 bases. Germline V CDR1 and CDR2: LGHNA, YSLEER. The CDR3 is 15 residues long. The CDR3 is CASSQETGGLGEQFF. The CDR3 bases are TGCGCCAGCAGCCAAGAGACAGGGGGCCTTGGTGAGCAGTTCTTC.

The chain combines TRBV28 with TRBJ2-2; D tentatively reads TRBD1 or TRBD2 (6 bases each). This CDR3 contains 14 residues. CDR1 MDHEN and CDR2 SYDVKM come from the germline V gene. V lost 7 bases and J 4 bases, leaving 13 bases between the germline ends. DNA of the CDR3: TGTGCCAGCATATCACCGGGGGCCACCGGGGAGCTGTTTTTT. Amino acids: CASISPGATGELFF.

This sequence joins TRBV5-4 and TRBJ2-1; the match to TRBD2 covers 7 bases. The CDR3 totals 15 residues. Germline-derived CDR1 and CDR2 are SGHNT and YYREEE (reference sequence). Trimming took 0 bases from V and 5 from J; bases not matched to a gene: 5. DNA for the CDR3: TGTGCCAGCAGCTTGGGCGGGGGTAACAACAATGAGCAGTTCTTC. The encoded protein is CASSLGGGNNNEQFF.

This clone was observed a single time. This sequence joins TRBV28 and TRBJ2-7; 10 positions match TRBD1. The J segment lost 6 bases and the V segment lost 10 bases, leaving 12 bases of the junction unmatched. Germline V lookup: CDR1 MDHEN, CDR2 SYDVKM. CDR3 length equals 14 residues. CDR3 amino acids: CATKDRGFVGEQYF. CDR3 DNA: TGTGCCACAAAGGACAGGGGGTTTGTAGGCGAGCAGTACTTC.

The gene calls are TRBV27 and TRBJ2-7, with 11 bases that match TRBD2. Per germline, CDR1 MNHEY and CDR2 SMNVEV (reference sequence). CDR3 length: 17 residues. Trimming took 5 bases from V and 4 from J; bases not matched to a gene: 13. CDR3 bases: TGTGCCAGCAGTGAACGGTCCCTTAGCGGGAGGGGGTACGAGCAGTACTTC. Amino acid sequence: CASSERSLSGRGYEQYF.

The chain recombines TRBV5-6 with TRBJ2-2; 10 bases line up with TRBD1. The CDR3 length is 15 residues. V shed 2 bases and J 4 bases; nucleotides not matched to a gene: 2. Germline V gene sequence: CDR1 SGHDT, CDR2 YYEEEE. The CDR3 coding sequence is TGTGCCAGCAGCTTCCGGACAGGGGGCACCGGGGAGCTGTTTTTT. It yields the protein CASSFRTGGTGELFF.

CDR3 amino acids: CASRSPPGQDTEAFF. The CDR3 DNA reads as TGTGCCAGCAGGTCACCACCGGGGCAGGACACTGAAGCTTTCTTT. The chain uses TRBV28 and TRBJ1-1; TRBD1 might be the D (5 bases). Looked up from germline, CDR1 is MDHEN and CDR2 is SYDVKM. V lost 6 bases, J lost 3 bases, and 17 bases lay in between. The CDR3 runs to 15 residues. Full variable domain (outside the CDR3, taken from reference TRBV28 and TRBJ1-1): DVKVTQSSRYLVKRTGEKVFLECVQDMDHENMFWYRQDPGLGLRLIYFSYDVKMKEKGDIPEGYSVSREKKERFSLILESASTNQTSMYLCASRSPPGQDTEAFFGQGTRLTVV.

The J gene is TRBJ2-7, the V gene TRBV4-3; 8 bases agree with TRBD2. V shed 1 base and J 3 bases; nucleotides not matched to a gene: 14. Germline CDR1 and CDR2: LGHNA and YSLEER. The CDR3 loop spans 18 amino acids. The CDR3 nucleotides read TGCGCCAGCAGCCAAGCCCCCGAAGCGAGCGGGAGCGTCTACGAGCAGTACTTC. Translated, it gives CASSQAPEASGSVYEQYF.

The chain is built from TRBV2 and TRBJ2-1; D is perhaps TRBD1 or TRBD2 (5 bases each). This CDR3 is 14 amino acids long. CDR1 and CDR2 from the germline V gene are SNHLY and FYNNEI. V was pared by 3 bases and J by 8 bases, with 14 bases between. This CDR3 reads CASSDGTARDEQFF. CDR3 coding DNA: TGTGCCAGCAGTGACGGGACCGCCCGGGATGAGCAGTTCTTC.

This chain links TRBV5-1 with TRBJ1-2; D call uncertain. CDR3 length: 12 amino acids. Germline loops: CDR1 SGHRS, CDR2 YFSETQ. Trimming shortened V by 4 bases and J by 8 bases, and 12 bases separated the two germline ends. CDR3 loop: CASSPPGRGYTF. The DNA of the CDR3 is TGCGCCAGCAGCCCTCCCGGGAGGGGCTACACCTTC.

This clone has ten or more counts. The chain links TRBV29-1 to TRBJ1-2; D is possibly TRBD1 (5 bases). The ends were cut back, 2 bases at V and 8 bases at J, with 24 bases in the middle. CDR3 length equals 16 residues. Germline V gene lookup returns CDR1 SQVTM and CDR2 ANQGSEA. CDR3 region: CSVEFPTRADPGGYTF. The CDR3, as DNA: TGCAGCGTTGAATTCCCCACCAGGGCGGACCCGGGGGGCTACACCTTC.

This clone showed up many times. The CDR3 coding sequence is TGTGCCATCAGGAGGGGGGCAGATACGCAGTATTTT. Residues: CAIRRGADTQYF. V usage is TRBV10-3 and J usage is TRBJ2-3; D might be TRBD1 or TRBD2, each matching 6 bases. CDR1 is ENHRY and CDR2 is SYGVKD in the germline V gene. There are 12 residues in the CDR3. Trimming left V 6 bases short and J 4 bases short, with 8 bases between.

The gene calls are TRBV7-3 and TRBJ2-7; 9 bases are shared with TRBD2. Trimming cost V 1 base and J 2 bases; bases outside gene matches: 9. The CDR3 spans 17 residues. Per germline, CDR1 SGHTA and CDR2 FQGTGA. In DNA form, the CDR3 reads TGTGCCAGCAGCTTAAGGGCTATGGCGGGAGGGCCCTACGAGCAGTACTTC. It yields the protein CASSLRAMAGGPYEQYF.

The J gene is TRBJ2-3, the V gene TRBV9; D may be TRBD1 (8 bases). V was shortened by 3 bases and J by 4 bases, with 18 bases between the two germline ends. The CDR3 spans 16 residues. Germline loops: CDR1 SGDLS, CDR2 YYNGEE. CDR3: CASSARQGRDADTQYF. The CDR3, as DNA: TGTGCCAGCAGCGCCAGACAGGGGAGGGACGCAGATACGCAGTATTTT.

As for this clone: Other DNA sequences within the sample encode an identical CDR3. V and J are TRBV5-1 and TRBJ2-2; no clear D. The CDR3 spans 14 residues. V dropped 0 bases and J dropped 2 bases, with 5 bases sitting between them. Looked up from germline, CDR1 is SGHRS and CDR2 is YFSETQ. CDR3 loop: CASSLVGNTGELFF. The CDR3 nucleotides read TGCGCCAGCAGCTTGGTAGGCAACACCGGGGAGCTGTTTTTT.

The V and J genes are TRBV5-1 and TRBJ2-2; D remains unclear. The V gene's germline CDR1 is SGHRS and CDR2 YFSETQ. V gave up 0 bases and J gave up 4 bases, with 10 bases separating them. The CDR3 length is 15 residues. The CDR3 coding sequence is TGCGCCAGCAGCTTGGTAGTGGGAAGCACCGGGGAGCTGTTTTTT. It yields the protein CASSLVVGSTGELFF.

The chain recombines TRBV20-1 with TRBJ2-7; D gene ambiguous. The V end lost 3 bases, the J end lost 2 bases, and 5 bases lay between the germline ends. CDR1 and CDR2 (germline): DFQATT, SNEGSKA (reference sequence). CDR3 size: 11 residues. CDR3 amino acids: CSASVAYEQYF. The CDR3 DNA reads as TGCAGTGCTAGCGTGGCCTACGAGCAGTACTTC.

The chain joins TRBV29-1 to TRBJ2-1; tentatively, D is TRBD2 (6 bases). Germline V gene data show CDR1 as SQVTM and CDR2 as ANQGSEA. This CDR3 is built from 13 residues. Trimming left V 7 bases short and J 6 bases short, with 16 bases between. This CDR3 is CSASERGGNEQFF. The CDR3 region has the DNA TGCAGCGCAAGCGAGAGGGGAGGCAATGAGCAGTTCTTC.

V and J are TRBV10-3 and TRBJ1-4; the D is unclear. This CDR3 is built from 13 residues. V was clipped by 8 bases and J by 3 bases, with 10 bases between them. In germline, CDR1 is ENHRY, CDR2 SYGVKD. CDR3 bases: TGTGCCATCCAGTGGGAGCCTAATGAAAAACTGTTTTTT. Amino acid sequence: CAIQWEPNEKLFF.

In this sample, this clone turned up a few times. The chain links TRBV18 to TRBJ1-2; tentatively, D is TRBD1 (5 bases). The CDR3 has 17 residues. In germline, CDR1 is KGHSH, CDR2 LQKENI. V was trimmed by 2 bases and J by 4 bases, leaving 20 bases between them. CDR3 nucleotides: TGTGCCAGCTCACCAGGGGGAAGTTTAGGTATCGGCTATGGCTACACCTTC. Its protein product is CASSPGGSLGIGYGYTF.